This is a list of T cell receptor beta chains from one sample in a study of blood T cell repertoires in COVID-19. Libraries were prepared by immunoSEQ multiplex PCR; TCRdb keeps only in-frame clonotypes and omits some of them. Found here are over 100,000 clones, more than 75% of them singletons; the top ten hold approximately 7.9%. The sample comprised peripheral blood. The receptors come from a man between 65 and 79 years old with acute or convalescent COVID-19. CDR3s include the opening cysteine and the closing phenylalanine or tryptophan. Each record gives: CDR3 DNA, CDR3 protein, clone size, D gene, V gene, J gene. A D gene is named only where the DNA matches it firmly. Clone size is stated in some rows and not others, as once, few, many or a class when expanded.

cdr3_nt: TGTGCCTGGAGTTATGGCGGGCTAGCTGGAAACACCATATATTTT; cdr3_aa: CAWSYGGLAGNTIYF; clone_size: .; d_call: .; v_call: TRBV30; j_call: TRBJ1-3
cdr3_nt: TGTGCCAGCAGTTTTGCGGAGAGACAGGCCTATAATTCACCCCTCCACTTT; cdr3_aa: CASSFAERQAYNSPLHF; clone_size: .; d_call: .; v_call: TRBV28; j_call: TRBJ1-6
cdr3_nt: TGTGCCAGCAGCTCCAGTTTCGGGACACGAGATCAGCCCCAGCATTTT; cdr3_aa: CASSSSFGTRDQPQHF; clone_size: .; d_call: .; v_call: TRBV7-2; j_call: TRBJ1-5
cdr3_nt: TGTGCCTGGTCCCCAGCGGGACGCACAGATACGCAGTATTTT; cdr3_aa: CAWSPAGRTDTQYF; clone_size: .; d_call: TRBD2; v_call: TRBV30; j_call: TRBJ2-3
cdr3_nt: TGTGCCACCAGCAGAGAGAGGGAGGGCAAAAACATTCAGTACTTC; cdr3_aa: CATSREREGKNIQYF; clone_size: few; d_call: TRBD2; v_call: TRBV15; j_call: TRBJ2-4
cdr3_nt: TGTGCCAGCAGTTTTAGGACAGATCAGCCCCAGCATTTT; cdr3_aa: CASSFRTDQPQHF; clone_size: .; d_call: .; v_call: TRBV12-3/TRBV12-4; j_call: TRBJ1-5
cdr3_nt: TGTGCCAGTGTTTCCGGGGGTGGAAACACCATATATTTT; cdr3_aa: CASVSGGGNTIYF; clone_size: few; d_call: .; v_call: TRBV2; j_call: TRBJ1-3
cdr3_nt: TGTGCCAGCAGCTCCCAGGGGGCTGGAAACACCATATATTTT; cdr3_aa: CASSSQGAGNTIYF; clone_size: .; d_call: TRBD1; v_call: TRBV7-9; j_call: TRBJ1-3
cdr3_nt: TGTGCCAGTAGTATCGGGGCTAGCGGGTACAATGAGCAGTTCTTC; cdr3_aa: CASSIGASGYNEQFF; clone_size: .; d_call: TRBD2; v_call: TRBV19; j_call: TRBJ2-1
cdr3_nt: TGTGCCACCAGCCCTAGCGGGAGGTCCCCGAACACCGGGGAGCTGTTTTTT; cdr3_aa: CATSPSGRSPNTGELFF; clone_size: .; d_call: TRBD2; v_call: TRBV6-2/TRBV6-3; j_call: TRBJ2-2
cdr3_nt: TGTGCCAGCAGTGAACGTGGCGGGGCCACTGAAGCTTTCTTT; cdr3_aa: CASSERGGATEAFF; clone_size: .; d_call: .; v_call: TRBV6-1; j_call: TRBJ1-1
cdr3_nt: TGTGCCAGCAGCCTAAACCTAGCCAAAAACATTCAGTACTTC; cdr3_aa: CASSLNLAKNIQYF; clone_size: .; d_call: .; v_call: TRBV28; j_call: TRBJ2-4
cdr3_nt: TGTGCCAGCAGTGAAATGACAGGTGGCAATCAGCCCCAGCATTTT; cdr3_aa: CASSEMTGGNQPQHF; clone_size: once; d_call: .; v_call: TRBV2; j_call: TRBJ1-5
cdr3_nt: TGCAGCGTTGTGGGGGGAACGAGTGAAAAACTGTTTTTT; cdr3_aa: CSVVGGTSEKLFF; clone_size: .; d_call: .; v_call: TRBV29-1; j_call: TRBJ1-4
cdr3_nt: TGTGCCGCCAAGACGGGGGGGCCGGAGTACGGGCAGTTCTTC; cdr3_aa: CAAKTGGPEYGQFF; clone_size: .; d_call: TRBD2; v_call: TRBV5-4; j_call: TRBJ2-1
cdr3_nt: TGTGCCAGTAGTCCCCAACGACAGGGTCCCCCTGAAGCTTTCTTT; cdr3_aa: CASSPQRQGPPEAFF; clone_size: once; d_call: TRBD1; v_call: TRBV19; j_call: TRBJ1-1
cdr3_nt: TGCGCCAGCAGCTGGGGGACAGGGTACCAAGAGACCCAGTACTTC; cdr3_aa: CASSWGTGYQETQYF; clone_size: .; d_call: TRBD1; v_call: TRBV5-1; j_call: TRBJ2-5
cdr3_nt: TGTGCCAGTAGTATAGTAGCGGGGAACACTGAAGCTTTCTTT; cdr3_aa: CASSIVAGNTEAFF; clone_size: .; d_call: .; v_call: TRBV19; j_call: TRBJ1-1
cdr3_nt: TGTGCCAGCAGCTTAGCCCTAGCGGGAGTAACAGATACGCAGTATTTT; cdr3_aa: CASSLALAGVTDTQYF; clone_size: .; d_call: TRBD2; v_call: TRBV5-6; j_call: TRBJ2-3
cdr3_nt: TGTGCCAGTAGTATAGTACAAGACACCGGGGAGCTGTTTTTT; cdr3_aa: CASSIVQDTGELFF; clone_size: .; d_call: .; v_call: TRBV19; j_call: TRBJ2-2
cdr3_nt: TGTGCCAGCAGCTTAGCGTTGGACACCTACGAGCAGTACTTC; cdr3_aa: CASSLALDTYEQYF; clone_size: .; d_call: .; v_call: TRBV11-1; j_call: TRBJ2-7
cdr3_nt: TGTGCCAGCAGCCAAGTAGCGGGCTCCTACAATGAGCAGTTCTTC; cdr3_aa: CASSQVAGSYNEQFF; clone_size: .; d_call: TRBD2; v_call: TRBV14; j_call: TRBJ2-1